The 8 T cell receptor beta chains listed next were all sequenced from one sample in a study of blood T cell repertoires in COVID-19. Sequencing was performed with immunoSEQ multiplex PCR; in TCRdb, only in-frame clones are kept and a portion is missing. The data hold 180,000 or so clones, with around 82% observed a single time. The sample comprised peripheral blood. The source of these receptors is a human donor with acute or convalescent COVID-19. The donor label of this sample is uncertain.

The chain uses TRBV6-5 and TRBJ2-5; TRBD2 agrees at 8 bases. CDR3 size: 14 residues. Germline V CDR1 and CDR2: MNHEY, SVGAGI. The J segment lost 5 bases and the V segment lost 6 bases, leaving 8 bases of the junction unmatched. CDR3 sequence (DNA): TGTGCCAGCAGGGGAGCGGGAGCGGGTGAGACCCAGTACTTC. Protein: CASRGAGAGETQYF.

The rearrangement links TRBV2 to TRBJ2-1; D perhaps matches TRBD2 (5 bases). CDR1 is SNHLY and CDR2 is FYNNEI in the germline V gene. V was pared by 9 bases and J by 3 bases, with 15 bases between. CDR3 length: 14 amino acids. This chain's CDR3 is CARRAAPGYNEQFF. In DNA, the CDR3 is TGTGCCAGGAGAGCGGCCCCGGGCTACAATGAGCAGTTCTTC.

This clone was counted a single time. V and J are TRBV28 and TRBJ2-5; D perhaps matches TRBD2 (5 bases). Germline lookup yields CDR1 MDHEN and CDR2 SYDVKM. The CDR3 runs 16 residues. V was clipped by 4 bases and J by 5 bases, with 20 bases between them. The CDR3 reads CASSSQPGMSMETQYF. The CDR3 DNA reads as TGTGCCAGCAGTTCCCAGCCGGGGATGTCGATGGAGACCCAGTACTTC.

The chain uses TRBV29-1 and TRBJ2-7, with TRBD1 as a possible D gene (6 bases). The ends were cut back, 5 bases at V and 0 bases at J, with 8 bases in the middle. CDR1 is SQVTM and CDR2 is ANQGSEA in the germline V gene. The CDR3 has 12 amino acids. The CDR3 is CSVTGYSYEQYF. The CDR3 DNA sequence: TGCAGCGTTACAGGGTACTCCTACGAGCAGTACTTC.

The CDR3 bases are TGTGCCAGCAGGTACCGGGACAGGGGGATCAATGAGCAGTTCTTC. Protein: CASRYRDRGINEQFF. The V call is TRBV6-5, the J call TRBJ2-1; 11 positions match TRBD1. The CDR3 covers 15 residues. Looked up from germline, CDR1 is MNHEY and CDR2 is SVGAGI. V gave up 6 bases and J gave up 6 bases; unmatched junction bases: 7.

This clone was found once. This chain uses TRBV3-1 (or the pseudogene TRBV3-2) with TRBJ1-5; D gene ambiguous. The germline V gene has CDR1 LGHDT and CDR2 YNNKEL (reference sequence). The CDR3 contains 13 residues. Trimming removed 5 bases at V and 7 bases at J, with 12 bases between. CDR3 DNA: TGTGCCAGCAGCTCAGGCGATTGGCAGCCCCAGCATTTT. Residues: CASSSGDWQPQHF.

The chain recombines TRBV6-5 with TRBJ1-3; tentative D call: TRBD1 (5 bases). CDR3 size: 13 residues. From germline, CDR1 is MNHEY and CDR2 SVGAGI. Trimming removed 4 bases at V and 2 bases at J, with 6 bases between. CDR3 nucleotides: TGTGCCAGCAGTTCCAGGGCTGGAAACACCATATATTTT. Its translation: CASSSRAGNTIYF.

The rearrangement joins TRBV7-8 to TRBJ1-5; 8 bases are shared with TRBD1. This CDR3 contains 13 residues. CDR1 is SGHVS and CDR2 is FQNEAQ in the germline V gene. The V and J ends lost 4 bases and 5 bases, in that order; junction bases with no gene match: 1. CDR3 bases: TGTGCCAGCAGCTCGGACAGGGATCAGCCCCAGCATTTT. This gives the protein CASSSDRDQPQHF.